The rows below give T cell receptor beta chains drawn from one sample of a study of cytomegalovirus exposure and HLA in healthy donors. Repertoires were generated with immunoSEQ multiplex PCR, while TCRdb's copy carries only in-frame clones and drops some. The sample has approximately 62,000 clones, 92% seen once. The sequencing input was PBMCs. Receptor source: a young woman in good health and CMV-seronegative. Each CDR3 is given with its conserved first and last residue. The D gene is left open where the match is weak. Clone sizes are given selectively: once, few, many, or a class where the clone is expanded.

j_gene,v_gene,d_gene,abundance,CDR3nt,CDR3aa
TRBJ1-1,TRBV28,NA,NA,TGTGCCAGCAGTTTAGGGACTTATAGGGCTTTCTTT,CASSLGTYRAFF
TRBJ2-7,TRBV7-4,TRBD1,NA,TGTGCCAGCAGCTTGTGGGCAGGGGGCTGCGATGTGCGGTACGAGCAGTACTTC,CASSLWAGGCDVRYEQYF
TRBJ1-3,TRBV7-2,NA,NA,TGTGCCAGCAGCCCGGGTTTGACTGGAAACACCATATATTTT,CASSPGLTGNTIYF
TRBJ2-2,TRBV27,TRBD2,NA,TGTGCCAGCAGTTTATGGGCTAGCGGCCATGCGAACACCGGGGAGCTGTTTTTT,CASSLWASGHANTGELFF
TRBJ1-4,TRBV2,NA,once,TGTGCCAGCCGCCAGGGGTCAACTAATGAAAAACTGTTTTTT,CASRQGSTNEKLFF
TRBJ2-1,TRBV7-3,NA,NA,TGTGCCAGCAGCTTAACGGGGGGGGCGCAGTTCTTC,CASSLTGGAQFF
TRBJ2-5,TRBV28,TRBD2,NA,TGTGCCAGCAGCTCGGTCCTAGCGGGAGGGCCTTTAGAGACCCAGTACTTC,CASSSVLAGGPLETQYF
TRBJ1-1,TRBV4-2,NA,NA,TGTGCCAGCAGCCAAGAGGACAACCGGGACACTGAAGCTTTCTTT,CASSQEDNRDTEAFF
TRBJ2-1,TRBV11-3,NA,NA,TGTGCCAGCAGCTTAGGGGTAATCGGGGCCTACAATGAGCAGTTCTTC,CASSLGVIGAYNEQFF
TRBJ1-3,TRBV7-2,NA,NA,TGTGCCAGCAGCCCCGATGGCATTGGAAACACCATATATTTT,CASSPDGIGNTIYF
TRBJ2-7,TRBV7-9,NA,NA,TGTGCCAGCAGCGCGCAACAGGTGCTTTATACCTACGAGCAGTACTTC,CASSAQQVLYTYEQYF
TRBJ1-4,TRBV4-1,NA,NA,TGCGCCAGCAGCCCCCGGCAGGGATTTCCTGAAAAACTGTTTTTT,CASSPRQGFPEKLFF
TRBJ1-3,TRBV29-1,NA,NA,TGCAGCCCTCATCCTGACAGGTCGACGGGAAACACCATATATTTT,CSPHPDRSTGNTIYF
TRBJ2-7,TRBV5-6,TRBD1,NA,TGTGCCAGCAGCTCGCGGGGACAGGGGTCCTACGAGCAGTACTTC,CASSSRGQGSYEQYF
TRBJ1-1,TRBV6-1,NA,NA,TGTGCCAGCAGTGAAACGCGGACAGCGATGGGCACTGAAGCTTTCTTT,CASSETRTAMGTEAFF
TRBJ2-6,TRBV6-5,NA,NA,TGTGCCAGCAGTCTTGGGCTATCGGGGGCCAACGTCCTGACTTTC,CASSLGLSGANVLTF
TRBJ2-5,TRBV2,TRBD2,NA,TGTGCCAGCAGTGTGCGGCTAGCGGGAGAGACCCAGTACTTC,CASSVRLAGETQYF
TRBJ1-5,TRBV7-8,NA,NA,TGTGCCAGCAGCTCCTCTGGGCACTCCAATCAGCCCCAGCATTTT,CASSSSGHSNQPQHF
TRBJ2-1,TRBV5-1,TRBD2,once,TGCGCCAGCAGCTGGGGGATGGTTAGCGGGGGAGAGTCCTACAATGAGCAGTTCTTC,CASSWGMVSGGESYNEQFF
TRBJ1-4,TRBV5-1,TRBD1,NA,TGCGCCAGCAGCTCGGGACAGGGGAATGAAAAACTGTTTTTT,CASSSGQGNEKLFF
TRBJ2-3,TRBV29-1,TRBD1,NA,TGCAGCACCGACAGGGGGGGCACAGATACGCAGTATTTT,CSTDRGGTDTQYF
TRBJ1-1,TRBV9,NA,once,TGTGCCAGCAGCGTAGAGCCGGGAAACACTGAAGCTTTCTTT,CASSVEPGNTEAFF
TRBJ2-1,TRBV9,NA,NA,TGTGCCAGCAGCCTTGGGACTGGCGGGGATGAGCAGTTCTTC,CASSLGTGGDEQFF
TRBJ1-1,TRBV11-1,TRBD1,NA,TGTGCCAGCAGCCCGCACAGGGGGGTCGCTTTCTTT,CASSPHRGVAFF
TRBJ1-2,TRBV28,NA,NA,TGTGCCAGCAGTTTATTGGCCCCGGGTGGCTACACCTTC,CASSLLAPGGYTF
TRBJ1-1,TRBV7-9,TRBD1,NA,TGTGCCAGCAGCCGCAAGCAGGGGGCGGCTGAAGCTTTCTTT,CASSRKQGAAEAFF
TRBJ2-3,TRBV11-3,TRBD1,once,TGTGCCAGCTCACGACAGGGCCCAGATACGCAGTATTTT,CASSRQGPDTQYF
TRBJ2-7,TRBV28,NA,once,TGTGCCAGCAGTTTGTGGCGGAGTTCCTACGAGCAGTACTTC,CASSLWRSSYEQYF
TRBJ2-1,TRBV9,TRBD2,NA,TGTGCCAGCAGCTCCTCCGGAGGGACTAGCGGATACAATGAGCAGTTCTTC,CASSSSGGTSGYNEQFF
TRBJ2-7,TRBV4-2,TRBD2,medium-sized,TGTGCCAGCAGCCAAGAGACTGGGAGCGGGAGTGACGAGCAGTACTTC,CASSQETGSGSDEQYF
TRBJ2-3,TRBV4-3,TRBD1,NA,TGCGCCAGCAGCCAAGTACAGGGGCCCCTGTTTGGAGATACGCAGTATTTT,CASSQVQGPLFGDTQYF
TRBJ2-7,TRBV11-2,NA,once,TGTGCCAGCAGCTTAGACCGATTCGGCGAGCAGTACTTC,CASSLDRFGEQYF
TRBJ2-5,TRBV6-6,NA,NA,TGTGCCAGCAGTTACCCCCAGTCCACGGGGGAGACCCAGTACTTC,CASSYPQSTGETQYF
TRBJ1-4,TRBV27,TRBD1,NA,TGTGCCAGCAGTTCTGGGACAGGACATGAAAAACTGTTTTTT,CASSSGTGHEKLFF
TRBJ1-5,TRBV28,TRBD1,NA,TGTGCCACTGATTTAGGGGGCTTGGGCAATCAGCCCCAGCATTTT,CATDLGGLGNQPQHF
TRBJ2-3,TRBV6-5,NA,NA,TGTGCCAGCATGAGAACAGGGTGGCCAGATACGCAGTATTTT,CASMRTGWPDTQYF
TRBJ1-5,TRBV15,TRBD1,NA,TGTGCCACCAGCAGAAAAAAGGGGGCCGGACAGCCCCAGCATTTT,CATSRKKGAGQPQHF
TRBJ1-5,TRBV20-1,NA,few,TGCAGTGCTAGATCCGGGCAGCCCCAGCATTTT,CSARSGQPQHF
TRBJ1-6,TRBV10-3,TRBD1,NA,TGTGCCATCAGGTCCGGGACAGTTAATTCACCCCTCCACTTT,CAIRSGTVNSPLHF
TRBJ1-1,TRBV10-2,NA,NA,TGCGCCAGCAGTGACGGTGGCCGGGAGGTTCCTGAAGCTTTCTTT,CASSDGGREVPEAFF
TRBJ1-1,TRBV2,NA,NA,TGTGCCAGCATACCCAGGGGACGGGGAACTGAAGCTTTCTTT,CASIPRGRGTEAFF
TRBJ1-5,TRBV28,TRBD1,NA,TGTGCCAGCAGTTTATCCACAGGGGAAGATCAGCCCCAGCATTTT,CASSLSTGEDQPQHF